The 22 T cell receptor beta chains in this list originate from one sample, sequenced in a study of blood T cell repertoires in COVID-19. Profiling relied on immunoSEQ multiplex PCR, and the TCRdb table lists in-frame clones only, not all of them. The sample carries tens of thousands of clones, 80% to 90% recorded once. The sample comprised peripheral blood. The receptors here all came from a woman aged 70-85 years with acute or convalescent COVID-19.

This clone was recorded only once. The chain links TRBV14 to TRBJ2-1; TRBD2 matches at 8 bases. Germline CDR1 is SGHDN and CDR2 is FVKESK. The CDR3 length is 17 residues. J gave up 3 bases and V 1 base, and 8 bases lay outside the gene matches. This CDR3 reads CASSQVTGGRVYNEQFF. The CDR3 DNA follows: TGTGCCAGCAGCCAAGTGACGGGAGGGAGAGTCTACAATGAGCAGTTCTTC.

The chain employs TRBV5-5 and TRBJ2-3, with 7 bases lining up with TRBD2. There are 16 residues in the CDR3. Germline V gene lookup returns CDR1 SGHKS and CDR2 YYEKEE (reference sequence). With 1 base clipped from V and 4 bases from J, the junction kept 9 bases outside the gene matches. The CDR3, as DNA: TGTGCCAGCAGCTTGTACCCTAGCGGAGGTTCAGATACGCAGTATTTT. It codes for CASSLYPSGGSDTQYF.

This clone showed up just a few times. The rearrangement uses TRBV6-4 and TRBJ1-1, with TRBD1 matching over 8 bases. V was pared by 2 bases and J by 4 bases, with 3 bases of the junction left unmatched. Per germline, CDR1 MRHNA and CDR2 SNTAGT. The CDR3 consists of 14 residues. Here the CDR3 DNA reads TGTGCCAGCAGTGACACCGACAGGGGCACTGAAGCTTTCTTT. As protein: CASSDTDRGTEAFF.

Remarks on this clone: Other DNA sequences in this sample translate to the same CDR3. This sequence joins TRBV30 and TRBJ1-6; D may be TRBD1 (5 bases). CDR3 size: 14 residues. CDR1 is GTSNPN and CDR2 is SVGIG in the germline V gene (reference sequence). Trimming stripped 2 bases from V and 5 bases from J, with 10 bases between. CDR3 protein: CAWSRDSNNSPLHF. CDR3 bases: TGTGCCTGGAGTCGAGACAGCAATAATTCACCCCTCCACTTT.

The chain combines TRBV29-1 with TRBJ2-2; D not resolved. The germline CDR1 and CDR2 sequences are SQVTM and ANQGSEA. Trimming pared 4 bases from V and 0 bases from J, leaving 9 bases between. This CDR3 is 14 amino acids long. CDR3 sequence: CSVVHSTNTGELFF. The CDR3 DNA reads as TGCAGCGTTGTCCACTCTACGAACACCGGGGAGCTGTTTTTT.

The chain employs TRBV28 and TRBJ2-7; tentatively, D is TRBD2 (5 bases). Trimming removed 4 bases from V and 0 bases from J, with 7 bases in between. The CDR3 has 13 amino acids. Per the germline V gene, CDR1 is MDHEN and CDR2 is SYDVKM. The CDR3 region has the DNA TGTGCCAGCAGTTGGACTTCCTCCTACGAGCAGTACTTC. Amino acids: CASSWTSSYEQYF.

The genes are TRBV11-3 and TRBJ2-7, with 7 nucleotides matching TRBD1. Germline-derived CDR1 and CDR2 are SGHNT and YENEEA. This CDR3 is 17 amino acids long. V dropped 3 bases and J dropped 8; count of bases not matched to a gene: 19. The CDR3 region has the DNA TGTGCCAGCAGCTTCCGTCAAGGTAGTGGACAGGAATACAAGCAGTACTTC. Translated, it gives CASSFRQGSGQEYKQYF.

This chain uses TRBV19 with TRBJ2-1; 12 bases are a match to TRBD2. CDR1 and CDR2 from the germline V gene are LNHDA and SQIVND (reference sequence). V lost 4 bases, J lost 8 bases, and 3 bases stayed unmatched. The CDR3 totals 14 residues. The CDR3, as DNA: TGTGCCAGTAGTACTAGCGGGGGGGTTGATGAGCAGTTCTTC. This gives the protein CASSTSGGVDEQFF.

This chain connects TRBV30 to TRBJ1-2; no definite D call. CDR1 and CDR2 from the germline V gene are GTSNPN and SVGIG (reference sequence). The ends were cut back, 0 bases at V and 9 bases at J, with 8 bases in the middle. CDR3 size: 11 residues. The CDR3 here is CAWSVWRSYTF. The CDR3 nucleotides read TGTGCCTGGAGTGTCTGGCGGAGCTACACCTTC. The full variable domain, with the rest looked up from reference TRBV30 and TRBJ1-2, is SQTIHQWPATLVQPVGSPLSLECTVEGTSNPNLYWYRQAAGRGLQLLFYSVGIGQISSEVPQNLSASRPQDRQFILSSKKLLLSDSGFYLCAWSVWRSYTFGSGTRLTVV.

The rearrangement links TRBV6-5 to TRBJ2-7; TRBD1 aligns across 11 bases. From germline, CDR1 is MNHEY and CDR2 SVGAGI. After removal of 6 bases from V and 3 bases from J, the junction contained 4 bases not matched to a gene. There are 14 residues in the CDR3. CDR3 loop: CASSDGTGGYEQYF. As DNA, the CDR3 is TGTGCCAGCAGCGATGGGACAGGGGGCTACGAGCAGTACTTC.

V usage is TRBV5-1 and J usage is TRBJ2-2, with D perhaps TRBD1 (5 bases). The CDR3 totals 15 residues. The V gene's germline CDR1 is SGHRS and CDR2 YFSETQ. V lost 6 bases to trimming and J lost 0 bases, with 12 bases between them. CDR3 DNA: TGCGCCAGCACCTTCACAGGACCGAACACCGGGGAGCTGTTTTTT. Translating it yields CASTFTGPNTGELFF.

The chain couples TRBV2 to TRBJ1-5; perhaps TRBD1 as D (6 bases). This CDR3 has 16 residues. Germline V gives CDR1 SNHLY, CDR2 FYNNEI. V was clipped by 6 bases and J by 3 bases, with 18 bases between them. CDR3 nucleotide sequence: TGTGCCAGCAGCGGAACAGGGTTGGCCATCAATCAGCCCCAGCATTTT. This encodes CASSGTGLAINQPQHF.

The rearrangement uses TRBV5-1 and TRBJ2-1; tentatively, D is TRBD2 (6 bases). CDR1 and CDR2 from the germline V gene are SGHRS and YFSETQ. Trimming stripped 4 bases from V and 0 bases from J, with 17 bases between. There are 17 residues in the CDR3. The CDR3 protein is CASSITREMSSYNEQFF. Written as DNA, the CDR3 is TGCGCCAGCAGCATAACACGGGAGATGAGCTCCTACAATGAGCAGTTCTTC.

The V and J genes are TRBV4-1 and TRBJ2-3; 11 bases match TRBD2. The trim removed 4 bases at V and 8 bases at J, leaving 8 bases unmatched. The CDR3 sequence is 15 residues long. CDR1 and CDR2 from the germline V gene are MGHRA and YSYEKL. CDR3 DNA sequence: TGCGCCAGCAGCCTTCTAGCGGGAGGTGGCGCTACGCAGTATTTT. Translating it yields CASSLLAGGGATQYF.

V usage is TRBV24-1 and J usage is TRBJ2-5, with D possibly TRBD2 on 5 matching bases. Germline V CDR1 and CDR2: KGHDR, SFDVKD. This CDR3 comprises 15 residues. Deletions cut 3 bases from V and 4 bases from J, with 14 bases between. The CDR3 loop reads CATSDVRTLGETQYF. The CDR3 nucleotides are TGTGCCACCAGTGATGTCCGGACTCTGGGAGAGACCCAGTACTTC.

The chain joins TRBV7-2 to TRBJ1-4; TRBD1 aligns across 8 bases. Germline-derived CDR1 and CDR2 are SGHTA and FQGNSA. Trimming at V came to 4 bases and at J to 5 bases, leaving 9 bases not matched to a gene. This CDR3 is 16 amino acids long. Written as DNA, the CDR3 is TGTGCCAGCAGCTCCACAGACAGGGGTTGGAATGAAAAACTGTTTTTT. It codes for CASSSTDRGWNEKLFF.

The rearrangement links TRBV7-3 to TRBJ2-3; 8 bases fit TRBD2. V was clipped by 2 bases and J by 2 bases; unmatched bases: 6. The CDR3 spans 16 residues. CDR1 is SGHTA, CDR2 FQGTGA, per germline. The CDR3 bases are TGTGCCAGCAGCTTAGTAAGCGGGAGTGTCACAGATACGCAGTATTTT. Protein product: CASSLVSGSVTDTQYF.

A single count supports this clone. The V gene is TRBV9, the J gene TRBJ2-1, with 8 bases lining up with TRBD1. Losses at the gene ends were 2 bases for V and 4 bases for J; bases not matched to a gene: 5. Looked up from germline, CDR1 is SGDLS and CDR2 is YYNGEE. The CDR3 length is 15 residues. CDR3: CASSVGTGDYNEQFF. CDR3 coding DNA: TGTGCCAGCAGCGTTGGGACAGGAGATTACAATGAGCAGTTCTTC.

The chain joins TRBV6-5 to TRBJ1-4, with 10 bases matching TRBD1. CDR1 is MNHEY and CDR2 is SVGAGI in the germline V gene. The CDR3 contains 13 residues. Losses at the gene ends were 8 bases for V and 8 bases for J; bases not matched to a gene: 5. Here the CDR3 reads CASETGGKEKLFF. The CDR3 DNA reads as TGTGCCAGCGAGACAGGGGGCAAGGAAAAACTGTTTTTT.

V is TRBV19 and J is TRBJ1-1; D gene unclear. Germline loops: CDR1 LNHDA, CDR2 SQIVND (reference sequence). This CDR3 region has 14 residues. Trimming pared 5 bases from V and 0 bases from J, leaving 10 bases between. The chain's CDR3 is CASSVLGLNTEAFF. For the CDR3, the DNA is TGTGCCAGTAGTGTCCTGGGCCTGAACACTGAAGCTTTCTTT.

This clone came up once. The CDR3 DNA sequence: TGTGCTAGTGGTTTGTCGCGTGACACTGAAGCTTTCTTT. Encoded protein: CASGLSRDTEAFF. The rearrangement uses TRBV12-5 and TRBJ1-1; D ambiguous. CDR3 length: 13 residues. Trimming cost V 2 bases and J 3 bases, with 7 bases left between them. Looked up from germline, CDR1 is LGHNT and CDR2 is FRNRAP.

V usage is TRBV6-5 and J usage is TRBJ2-7; D is unresolved. V lost 5 bases to trimming and J lost 0 bases, with 14 bases between them. The CDR3 has 15 amino acids. CDR1 is MNHEY, CDR2 SVGAGI, per germline. The CDR3 is CASSPRHLSSYEQYF. In DNA, the CDR3 is TGTGCCAGCAGTCCCCGACACCTCAGCTCCTACGAGCAGTACTTC.